A single sample gave rise to the 9 T cell receptor beta chains below, sequenced in a study of blood T cell repertoires in COVID-19. Method: immunoSEQ multiplex PCR; TCRdb's copy keeps in-frame clones and lacks some. This repertoire shows 100,000 to 150,000 clones, approximately 84% found once; its top ten account for about 1.3%. Sequences were obtained from peripheral blood. The origin of the receptors is a man aged 55 to 70 with acute or convalescent COVID-19.

This sequence joins TRBV27 and TRBJ2-7, with D hard to call. The V end was cut by 5 bases, the J end by 2 bases, with 7 bases between. The CDR3 is 12 residues long. The germline V gene encodes CDR1 MNHEY and CDR2 SMNVEV (reference sequence). The CDR3 loop reads CASSRSAYEQYF. In DNA, the CDR3 is TGTGCCAGCAGTCGGTCCGCCTACGAGCAGTACTTC.

The chain is built from TRBV5-5 and TRBJ1-6; 7 nucleotides line up with TRBD1. The germline V gene has CDR1 SGHKS and CDR2 YYEKEE (reference sequence). The junction had 3 bases not matched to a gene; V was cut back by 0 bases and J by 0 bases. The CDR3 spans 17 residues. DNA for the CDR3: TGTGCCAGCAGCTTGGGGGACAGAAGCTCCTATAATTCACCCCTCCACTTT. Its translation is CASSLGDRSSYNSPLHF.

J is TRBJ1-5 and V is TRBV29-1, with no clear D. CDR1 is SQVTM, CDR2 ANQGSEA, per germline. Trimming cost V 4 bases and J 1 base, with 14 bases left between them. The CDR3 runs to 15 residues. The chain's CDR3 is CSVVLSGTSNQPQHF. The CDR3 coding sequence is TGCAGCGTTGTGTTGTCTGGCACGAGCAATCAGCCCCAGCATTTT.

This clone was seen once. The J gene is TRBJ1-3, the V gene TRBV19; 8 positions match TRBD1. Trimming at V came to 5 bases and at J to 4 bases, leaving 4 bases not matched to a gene. The CDR3 is made up of 14 amino acids. CDR1 is LNHDA, CDR2 SQIVND, per germline (reference sequence). This CDR3 reads CASSSTGVGNTIYF. CDR3 bases: TGTGCCAGTAGTTCGACAGGGGTCGGAAACACCATATATTTT.

This clone showed up just once. The chain joins TRBV5-1 to TRBJ1-1; TRBD1 matches 10 bases. With 4 bases clipped from V and 0 bases from J, the junction kept 3 bases outside the gene matches. Germline V CDR1 and CDR2: SGHRS, YFSETQ. The CDR3 spans 15 residues. The CDR3: CASSKTGGLNTEAFF. The CDR3 nucleotides read TGCGCCAGCAGCAAGACAGGGGGCCTGAACACTGAAGCTTTCTTT.

The chain joins TRBV2 to TRBJ2-7; possible D gene TRBD2, 5 bases. V was cut by 7 bases and J by 1 base, with 11 bases left in between. The CDR3 consists of 13 residues. CDR1 and CDR2 (germline): SNHLY, FYNNEI. The CDR3 here is CASTWTPSYEQYF. CDR3 DNA sequence: TGTGCCAGCACGTGGACTCCTTCCTACGAGCAGTACTTC.

This clone appeared once. This rearrangement joins TRBV5-6 to TRBJ1-2; D call uncertain. The CDR3 covers 15 residues. The V end was cut by 4 bases, the J end by 2 bases, with 15 bases between. Germline V gene sequence: CDR1 SGHDT, CDR2 YYEEEE. CDR3 sequence reads: CASSPGGGVNYGYTF. In DNA, the CDR3 is TGTGCCAGCAGCCCGGGAGGCGGGGTAAACTATGGCTACACCTTC.

This clone was observed a few times. The chain recombines TRBV6-1 with TRBJ1-6; a possible D gene is TRBD1 (6 bases). Trimming removed 1 base from V and 7 bases from J, with 11 bases in between. The V gene's germline CDR1 is MNHNS and CDR2 SASEGT. The CDR3 spans 15 residues. DNA for the CDR3: TGTGCCAGCAGTGAAGGCCCGGGGGGCAATTCACCCCTCCACTTT. Protein product: CASSEGPGGNSPLHF.

The rearrangement joins TRBV5-1 to TRBJ2-7; D gene uncertain. Per the germline V gene, CDR1 is SGHRS and CDR2 is YFSETQ. The CDR3 has 15 residues. The V end was cut by 0 bases, the J end by 0 bases, with 10 bases between. The CDR3 DNA sequence: TGCGCCAGCAGCTTGGCCGCAGGCCTCTCCTACGAGCAGTACTTC. It translates to CASSLAAGLSYEQYF.